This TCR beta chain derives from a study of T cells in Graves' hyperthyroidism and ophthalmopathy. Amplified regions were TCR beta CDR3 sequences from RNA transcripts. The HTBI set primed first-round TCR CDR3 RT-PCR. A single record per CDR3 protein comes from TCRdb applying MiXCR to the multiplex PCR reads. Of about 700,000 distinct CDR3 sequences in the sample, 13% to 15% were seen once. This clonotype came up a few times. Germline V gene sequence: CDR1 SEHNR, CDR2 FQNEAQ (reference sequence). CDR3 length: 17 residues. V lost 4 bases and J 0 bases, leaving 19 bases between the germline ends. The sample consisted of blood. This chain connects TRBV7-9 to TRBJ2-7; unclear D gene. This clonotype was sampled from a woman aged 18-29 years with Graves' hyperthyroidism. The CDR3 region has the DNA TGTGCCAGCAGCTCCCCAGGTAGTAGATCCTCCTCCTACGAGCAGTACTTC. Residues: CASSSPGSRSSSYEQYF.